A selection of T cell receptor beta chains follows, all from one sample in a study of T cell responses to AZD1222 COVID-19 vaccine. Produced via immunoSEQ multiplex PCR; TCRdb's table is partial and in-frame only. The sample holds approximately 110,000 clones, 80% to 85% seen once. The sequences come from peripheral blood, collected on day 0 of AZD1222 vaccination. The receptor source for this set is an adult in good health. The CDR3 runs from the conserved cysteine through the conserved F or W. D genes are given only for firm matches. Not every row has a clone size; where given, it reads once, few, many or a size class.

TRBV18	TRBJ1-2	-	-	CASSPDLVEGYTF	TGTGCCAGCTCACCGGACCTCGTGGAGGGCTACACCTTC
TRBV5-6	TRBJ1-5	-	-	CASSEQGRQPQHF	TGTGCCAGCAGCGAGCAGGGGAGGCAGCCCCAGCATTTT
TRBV24-1	TRBJ2-7	-	-	CATSGQSPYEQYF	TGTGCCACCAGTGGACAGAGTCCCTACGAGCAGTACTTC
TRBV2	TRBJ1-5	-	-	CASSKDSNSNQPQHF	TGTGCCAGCAGTAAGGACAGCAATAGCAATCAGCCCCAGCATTTT
TRBV19	TRBJ2-2	-	-	CASSILRGANTGELFF	TGTGCCAGTAGTATCCTAAGGGGTGCGAACACCGGGGAGCTGTTTTTT
TRBV7-2	TRBJ1-5	-	-	CASSAQGDQPQHF	TGTGCCAGCAGCGCCCAGGGTGATCAGCCCCAGCATTTT
TRBV10-3	TRBJ2-1	-	few	CAIAGQYNEQFF	TGTGCCATCGCGGGACAGTACAATGAGCAGTTCTTC
TRBV18	TRBJ1-2	TRBD1	-	CASSFDRVNYGYTF	TGTGCCAGCTCGTTCGACAGGGTTAACTATGGCTACACCTTC
TRBV28	TRBJ2-1	-	-	CASYTHQDNEQFF	TGTGCCAGTTACACTCACCAAGACAATGAGCAGTTCTTC
TRBV13	TRBJ2-4	-	-	CASSLGAAGRANIQYF	TGTGCCAGCAGCTTAGGGGCGGCGGGTCGGGCAAACATTCAGTACTTC
TRBV5-4	TRBJ1-3	-	-	CASSSVPGKDTIYF	TGTGCCAGCAGCTCCGTGCCAGGCAAAGACACCATATATTTT
TRBV5-1	TRBJ1-4	-	-	CASSLEGVANEKLFF	TGCGCCAGCAGCCTGGAGGGAGTCGCTAATGAAAAACTGTTTTTT
TRBV19	TRBJ2-7	-	-	CASSIAGTTTYEQYF	TGTGCCAGTAGTATAGCGGGGACAACCACCTACGAGCAGTACTTC